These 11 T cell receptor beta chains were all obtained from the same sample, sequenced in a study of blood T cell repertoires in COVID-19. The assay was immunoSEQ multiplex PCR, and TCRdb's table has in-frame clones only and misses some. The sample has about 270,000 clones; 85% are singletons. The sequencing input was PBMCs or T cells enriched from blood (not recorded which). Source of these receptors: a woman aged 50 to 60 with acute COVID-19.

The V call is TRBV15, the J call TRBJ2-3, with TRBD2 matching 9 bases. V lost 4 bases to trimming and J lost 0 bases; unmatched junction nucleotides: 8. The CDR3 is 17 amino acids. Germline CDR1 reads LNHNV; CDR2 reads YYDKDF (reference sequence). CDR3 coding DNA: TGTGCCACCAGCACGGCCGCAGGACTAGCGAGCACAGATACGCAGTATTTT. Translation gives CATSTAAGLASTDTQYF. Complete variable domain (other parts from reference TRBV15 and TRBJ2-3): DAMVIQNPRYQVTQFGKPVTLSCSQTLNHNVMYWYQQKSSQAPKLLFHYYDKDFNNEADTPDNFQSRRPNTSFCFLDIRSPGLGDTAMYLCATSTAAGLASTDTQYFGPGTRLTVL.

CDR3 amino acids: CASSRDRASGYTF. In DNA, the CDR3 is TGTGCCAGCAGCCGGGACAGGGCAAGTGGCTACACCTTC. The chain carries TRBV7-2 and TRBJ1-2; the match to TRBD1 covers 9 bases. Germline CDR1 and CDR2: SGHTA and FQGNSA. With 5 bases clipped from V and 7 bases from J, the junction kept 5 bases outside the gene matches. CDR3 length: 13 residues.

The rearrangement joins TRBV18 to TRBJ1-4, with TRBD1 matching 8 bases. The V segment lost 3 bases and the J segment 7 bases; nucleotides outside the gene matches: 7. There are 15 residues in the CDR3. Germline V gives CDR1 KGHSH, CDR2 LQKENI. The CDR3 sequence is CASSPTDRVGEKLFF. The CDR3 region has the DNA TGTGCCAGCTCACCTACGGACAGGGTTGGTGAAAAACTGTTTTTT.

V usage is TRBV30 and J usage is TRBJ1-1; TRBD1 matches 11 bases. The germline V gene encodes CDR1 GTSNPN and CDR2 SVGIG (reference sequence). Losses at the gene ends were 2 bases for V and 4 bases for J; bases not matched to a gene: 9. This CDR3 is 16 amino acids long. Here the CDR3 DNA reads TGTGCCTGGAGTCCTCGGACAGGGGGCTTTGGCACTGAAGCTTTCTTT. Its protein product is CAWSPRTGGFGTEAFF.

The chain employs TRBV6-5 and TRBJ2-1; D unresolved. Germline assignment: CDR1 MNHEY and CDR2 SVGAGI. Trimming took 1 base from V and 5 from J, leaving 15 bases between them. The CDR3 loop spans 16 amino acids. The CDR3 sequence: CASSYYGIQQDNEQFF. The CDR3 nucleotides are TGTGCCAGCAGTTACTACGGTATTCAGCAGGACAATGAGCAGTTCTTC.

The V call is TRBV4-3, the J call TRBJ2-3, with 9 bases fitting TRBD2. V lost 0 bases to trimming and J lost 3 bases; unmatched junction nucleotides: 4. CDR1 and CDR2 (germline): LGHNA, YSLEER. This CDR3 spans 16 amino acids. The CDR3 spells CASSQESSGVTDTQYF. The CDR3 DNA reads TGCGCCAGCAGCCAAGAGTCTAGCGGGGTAACAGATACGCAGTATTTT.

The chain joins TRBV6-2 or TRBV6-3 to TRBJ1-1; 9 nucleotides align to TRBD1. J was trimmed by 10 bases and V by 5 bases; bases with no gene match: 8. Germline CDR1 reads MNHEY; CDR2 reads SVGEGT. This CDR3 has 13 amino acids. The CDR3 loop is CASSLQGAAGAFF. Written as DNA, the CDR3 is TGTGCCAGCAGTCTACAGGGGGCCGCTGGAGCTTTCTTT.

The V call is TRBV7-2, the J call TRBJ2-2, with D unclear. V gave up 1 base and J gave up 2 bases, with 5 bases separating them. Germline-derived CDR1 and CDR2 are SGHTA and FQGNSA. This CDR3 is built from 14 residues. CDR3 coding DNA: TGTGCCAGCAGCTTAGAAACAAACACCGGGGAGCTGTTTTTT. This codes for CASSLETNTGELFF.

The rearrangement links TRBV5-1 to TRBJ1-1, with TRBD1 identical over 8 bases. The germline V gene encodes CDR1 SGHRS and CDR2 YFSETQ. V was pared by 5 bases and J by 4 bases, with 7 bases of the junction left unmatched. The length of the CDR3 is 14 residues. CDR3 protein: CASRRTTGGTEAFF. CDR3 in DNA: TGCGCCAGCAGGAGAACCACAGGGGGCACTGAAGCTTTCTTT.

The chain's CDR3 is CASSWRVPLNTEAFF. In nucleotides, the CDR3 is TGTGCCAGCAGTTGGAGGGTGCCCTTGAACACTGAAGCTTTCTTT. V and J are TRBV6-2 or TRBV6-3 and TRBJ1-1; D remains ambiguous. Germline V gene sequence: CDR1 MNHEY, CDR2 SVGEGT. The V end lost 4 bases, the J end lost 0 bases, and 12 bases lay between the germline ends. The CDR3 runs to 15 residues.

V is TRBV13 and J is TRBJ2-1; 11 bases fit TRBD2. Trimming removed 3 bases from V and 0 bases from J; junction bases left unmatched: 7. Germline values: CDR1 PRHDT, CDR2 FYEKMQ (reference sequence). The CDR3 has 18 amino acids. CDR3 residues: CASSLGSGGVFSYNEQFF. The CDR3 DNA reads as TGTGCCAGCAGCTTGGGTAGCGGGGGGGTCTTCTCCTACAATGAGCAGTTCTTC.